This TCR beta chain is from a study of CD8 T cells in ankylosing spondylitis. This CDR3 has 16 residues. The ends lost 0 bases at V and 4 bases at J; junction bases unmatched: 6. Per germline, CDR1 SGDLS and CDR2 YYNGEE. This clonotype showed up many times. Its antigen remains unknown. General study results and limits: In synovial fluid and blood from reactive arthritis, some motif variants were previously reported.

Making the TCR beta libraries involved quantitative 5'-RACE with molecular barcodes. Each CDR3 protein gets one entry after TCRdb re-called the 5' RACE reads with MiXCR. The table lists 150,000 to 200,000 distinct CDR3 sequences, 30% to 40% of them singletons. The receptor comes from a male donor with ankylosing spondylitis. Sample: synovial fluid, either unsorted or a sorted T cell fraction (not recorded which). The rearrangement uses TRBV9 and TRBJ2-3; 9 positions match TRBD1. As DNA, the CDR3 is TGTGCCAGCAGCGTAGGTCTACAGGGGGCCGCAGATACGCAGTATTTT. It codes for CASSVGLQGAADTQYF.